This is a list of T cell receptor beta chains from one sample in a study of OX40 agonist ivuxolimab in advanced cancers. Repertoires were generated with immunoSEQ multiplex PCR, while TCRdb's copy carries only in-frame clones and drops some. The profile shows 42,000 or so clones, around 84% of them singletons. The sample in question was CD4+ or CD8+ T cells sorted from blood, obtained in a trial of the OX40 agonist ivuxolimab. These receptors were taken from an adult with an advanced solid tumor such as melanoma, head and neck, liver or kidney cancer. The CDR3 runs from the conserved cysteine through the conserved F or W. D genes are given only for firm matches. Expanded clones are given a class, and other clones once, few, many or no size at all.

V gene	clone size	CDR3 length	J gene	D gene	CDR3 DNA	CDR3 protein
TRBV5-1	NA	15	TRBJ2-7	TRBD2	TGCGCCAGCAGCTGGGCAGGCGGGACTAGTAACGAGCAGTACTTC	CASSWAGGTSNEQYF
TRBV7-9	NA	10	TRBJ2-3	NA	TGTGCCAGCAGCGTAGATACGCAGTATTTT	CASSVDTQYF
TRBV19	NA	13	TRBJ2-2	NA	TGTGCCAGTAGTATTTCCTCCGGCGGGGAGCTGTTTTTT	CASSISSGGELFF
TRBV11-1	NA	16	TRBJ2-3	NA	TGTGCCAGCAGCAACAAAGAGGGACTTTACACAGATACGCAGTATTTT	CASSNKEGLYTDTQYF
TRBV7-8	NA	21	TRBJ2-7	TRBD2	TGTGCCAGCAGCTTAGAGAGGTCCGGGACACCCAGACTAGCGGGGTCCTACGAGCAGTACTTC	CASSLERSGTPRLAGSYEQYF
TRBV27	NA	13	TRBJ2-2	NA	TGTGCCAGCAATCGGGAGTTCGGCGGGGAGCTGTTTTTT	CASNREFGGELFF
TRBV27	NA	16	TRBJ2-7	TRBD1	TGTGCCAGCAGTTTAGCGACCGGGACAGGGGCCTACGAGCAGTACTTC	CASSLATGTGAYEQYF
TRBV9	NA	12	TRBJ2-2	NA	TGTGCCAGCAGCGTAGATCACGGGGAGCTGTTTTTT	CASSVDHGELFF
TRBV11-3	NA	13	TRBJ2-7	NA	TGTGCCAGCAGGGCCCGGGAGTGGCACGAGCAGTACTTC	CASRAREWHEQYF
TRBV27	NA	13	TRBJ2-2	NA	TGTGCCAGCAAAAGGGTTGGGTCCGGGGAGCTGTTTTTT	CASKRVGSGELFF
TRBV7-3	NA	13	TRBJ2-3	NA	TGTGCCAGCGCGATCCACAGCACAGATACGCAGTATTTT	CASAIHSTDTQYF
TRBV7-9	NA	13	TRBJ1-1	TRBD1	TGTGCCAGCAGCTGGACAGGCCACACTGAAGCTTTCTTT	CASSWTGHTEAFF
TRBV6-5	NA	15	TRBJ1-3	NA	TGTGCCAGCAGTTACTTCGGGGACTTCGGAAACACCATATATTTT	CASSYFGDFGNTIYF
TRBV15	NA	14	TRBJ2-5	NA	TGTGCCACCAGCAGAGAGGGGGTTCTTGAGACCCAGTACTTC	CATSREGVLETQYF
TRBV9	once	13	TRBJ1-1	NA	TGTGCCAGCAGCCCGGGGTTGAACACTGAAGCTTTCTTT	CASSPGLNTEAFF
TRBV10-3	NA	18	TRBJ2-1	TRBD2	TGTGCCATCAGTGAGCTTCTAGCGGGAAGTTACTCCTACAATGAGCAGTTCTTC	CAISELLAGSYSYNEQFF
TRBV27	NA	15	TRBJ2-1	NA	TGTGCCAGCAGTTCCGGGACGAGCTCCTACAATGAGCAGTTCTTC	CASSSGTSSYNEQFF
TRBV19	NA	14	TRBJ2-7	NA	TGTGCCAGTAGTACGTCGGCGTACTCCTACGAGCAGTACTTC	CASSTSAYSYEQYF
TRBV6-1	NA	18	TRBJ1-6	NA	TGTGCCAGCAGTGATTGGGACCTCCAGCAGTCCTATAATTCACCCCTCCACTTT	CASSDWDLQQSYNSPLHF
TRBV6-6	NA	15	TRBJ1-1	NA	TGTGCCAGCAGTTATACCGCCGGGCCGTACACTGAAGCTTTCTTT	CASSYTAGPYTEAFF
TRBV27	NA	14	TRBJ2-3	NA	TGTGCCAGCAGTTCATGGGTCTCCACAGATACGCAGTATTTT	CASSSWVSTDTQYF
TRBV5-4	NA	14	TRBJ1-2	NA	TGTGCCAGCAGCGTCGCAGGGGCTGACTATGGCTACACCTTC	CASSVAGADYGYTF
TRBV28	NA	14	TRBJ1-1	NA	TGTGCCAGCAGTCCCTCGTCGCTGAACACTGAAGCTTTCTTT	CASSPSSLNTEAFF
TRBV5-4	few	13	TRBJ2-7	NA	TGTGCCAGCAGCCACCGCCCCAAGGGCGAGCAGTACTTC	CASSHRPKGEQYF
TRBV7-2	NA	14	TRBJ2-3	NA	TGTGCCAGCAGCTTAGTCGGGGGAGATGATACGCAGTATTTT	CASSLVGGDDTQYF
TRBV13	NA	15	TRBJ2-3	TRBD1	TGTGCCAGCAGTTCCGGGACAGGGCCGGTATATACGCAGTATTTT	CASSSGTGPVYTQYF
TRBV7-7	NA	15	TRBJ2-7	TRBD2	TGTGCCAGCAGCCCCGGACTAGCGGTTTGGTACGAGCAGTACTTC	CASSPGLAVWYEQYF
TRBV7-8	NA	13	TRBJ1-2	TRBD1	TGTGCCAGCAGCTCACAGGGGGTTTATGGCTACACCTTC	CASSSQGVYGYTF
TRBV9	NA	15	TRBJ2-4	NA	TGTGCCAGCAGCGTCTCGGGAATCTCCGGAGACATTCAGTACTTC	CASSVSGISGDIQYF
TRBV6-5	NA	13	TRBJ1-6	NA	TGTGCCAGCAGTTACGGGCCTGGTTCACCCCTCCACTTT	CASSYGPGSPLHF
TRBV5-1	NA	11	TRBJ2-7	NA	TGCGCCAGCAGCTTGGGAAACGAGCAGTACTTC	CASSLGNEQYF
TRBV6-1	medium-sized	14	TRBJ1-1	NA	TGTGCCAGCAATGTGCAGGACTCTAACACTGAAGCTTTCTTT	CASNVQDSNTEAFF
TRBV18	NA	14	TRBJ1-1	TRBD1	TGTGCCAGCTCACCAGACAGGGGGTGGACTGAAGCTTTCTTT	CASSPDRGWTEAFF
TRBV18	NA	12	TRBJ2-1	NA	TGTGCCAGCTCACCAGTATCCAATGAGCAGTTCTTC	CASSPVSNEQFF
TRBV7-9	NA	13	TRBJ2-5	NA	TGTGCCAGCAAAGGGGTCACCCAAGAGACCCAGTACTTC	CASKGVTQETQYF
TRBV4-1	NA	15	TRBJ2-2	NA	TGCGCCAGCAGCCAAGATTCTTTGAGCACCGGGGAGCTGTTTTTT	CASSQDSLSTGELFF
TRBV9	NA	17	TRBJ1-2	NA	TGTGCCAGCAGCCCCGGGCTCTTAACCCTTTTAAGGAACGGCTACACCTTC	CASSPGLLTLLRNGYTF
TRBV5-1	NA	16	TRBJ2-7	TRBD2	TGCGCCAGCAGCTTGAGAGTAGGACTAGCGGTTTACGAGCAGTACTTC	CASSLRVGLAVYEQYF
TRBV9	once	15	TRBJ2-7	NA	TGTGCCAGCAGCTCCGGGACGCCTCTGTCCTACGAGCAGTACTTC	CASSSGTPLSYEQYF
TRBV28	medium-sized	16	TRBJ1-3	NA	TGTGCCAGCAGTTTAGATTCTTGGGGGGCTGGAAACACCATATATTTT	CASSLDSWGAGNTIYF
TRBV5-1	NA	17	TRBJ2-1	TRBD2	TGCGCCAGCAGCTTGGACCCAGCGGGATATTCCTACAATGAGCAGTTCTTC	CASSLDPAGYSYNEQFF
TRBV10-3	NA	16	TRBJ2-3	TRBD2	TGTGCCATCAGCTACGCTAGCGGGAGGAGTACAGATACGCAGTATTTT	CAISYASGRSTDTQYF
TRBV11-3	once	15	TRBJ1-1	TRBD1	TGTGCCAGCAGCCCCAACGCCGGGACAGCAAGAGAAGCTTTCTTT	CASSPNAGTAREAFF
TRBV27	NA	12	TRBJ2-1	NA	TGTGCCAGCAGTTCCAGCTTCGATGAGCAGTTCTTC	CASSSSFDEQFF
TRBV7-5	NA	14	TRBJ1-1	NA	TGTGTCAGAAGCTCCCCAGGGGGGGAAACTGAAGCTTTCTTT	CVRSSPGGETEAFF
TRBV19	NA	14	TRBJ2-1	TRBD1	TGTGCCAGTAGCCTGGGACAGGGGAACGTTGAGCAGTTCTTC	CASSLGQGNVEQFF
TRBV20-1	NA	11	TRBJ1-1	NA	TGCAGTGGAGGGGAGGACACTGAAGCTTTCTTT	CSGGEDTEAFF
TRBV11-3	NA	14	TRBJ2-3	TRBD2	TGTGCCAGTGAAAGCGGGGGGTCGACAGATACGCAGTATTTT	CASESGGSTDTQYF
TRBV6-5	NA	14	TRBJ2-5	NA	TGTGCCAGCAGTTACGAGTTAGCTTGGGAGACCCAGTACTTC	CASSYELAWETQYF
TRBV6-5	few	15	TRBJ1-2	TRBD1	TGTGCCAGCAGCGTCGGACAGGGCCCTAACTATGGCTACACCTTC	CASSVGQGPNYGYTF
TRBV6-5	NA	15	TRBJ2-5	TRBD2	TGTGCCAGCAGTTACTCGAGCGGGGGGCCAGAGACCCAGTACTTC	CASSYSSGGPETQYF
TRBV15	large	15	TRBJ2-7	NA	TGTGCCACCAGCAGAGGGCGGACCACCTCCTACGAGCAGTACTTC	CATSRGRTTSYEQYF
TRBV4-2	few	22	TRBJ2-7	TRBD1	TGTGCCAGCAGCCCAGTCCCGGGACAGGGTCTCTGGACCCCACTCGAGTTCTACGAGCAGTACTTC	CASSPVPGQGLWTPLEFYEQYF
TRBV7-9	NA	14	TRBJ1-2	NA	TGTGCCAGCAGCTTAGGTCAGGGGATCGGCGGCTACACCTTC	CASSLGQGIGGYTF
TRBV6-1	NA	14	TRBJ2-7	TRBD2	TGTGCCAGCAAACCGGGACTAGCAGACTACGAGCAGTACTTC	CASKPGLADYEQYF
TRBV4-1	NA	17	TRBJ2-1	TRBD2	TGCGCCAGCAGAGCTCTAGCGGGGGGTTCTTCCTACAATGAGCAGTTCTTC	CASRALAGGSSYNEQFF
TRBV10-3	NA	12	TRBJ2-7	TRBD2	TGTGCCATCAGTGGGGAGGGTGGCGAGCAGTACTTC	CAISGEGGEQYF
TRBV9	NA	14	TRBJ2-3	NA	TGTGCCAGCAGCGTAGACGCGGGTACAGATACGCAGTATTTT	CASSVDAGTDTQYF
TRBV15	once	16	TRBJ1-5	NA	TGTGCCACCAGCAGAGATTTGGGGTTTAGCAATCAGCCCCAGCATTTT	CATSRDLGFSNQPQHF
TRBV9	NA	15	TRBJ2-1	TRBD2	TGTGCCAGCAGCGTACGGGCGGGGGGAGGTAATGAGCAGTTCTTC	CASSVRAGGGNEQFF